This T cell receptor beta chain was observed in a study of beta chain features in type 1 diabetes. The study's findings and limits: A pattern of fewer insertions and more deletions at VDJ junctions was seen in type 1 diabetes patients.

On this clone itself: Its antigen is undetermined.

Expressed TCRB transcripts were sequenced because the isolated RNA had all been reverse transcribed beforehand. Sequencing was performed with immunoSEQ multiplex PCR; in TCRdb, only in-frame clones are kept and a portion is missing. The sample lists under 550,000 clones; more than 9.5% were seen once. Markers CD45RO/CCR7/CD25/CD127/CD95/CD27 served to sort CD4+ naive, central memory, regulatory and stem cell-like memory cells. Sequenced input: naive CD4+ T cells from blood. The TCR originated in a woman between 18 and 30 years old in good health.

The CDR3 DNA reads TGCAGCGTTGGTGGAGACAGCGTGTCTAGCACAGATACGCAGTATTTT. This encodes CSVGGDSVSSTDTQYF. The chain carries TRBV29-1 and TRBJ2-3; D possibly corresponds to TRBD1 (5 bases). CDR3 length equals 16 residues. Trimming took 4 bases from V and 0 from J, leaving 17 bases between them. Germline loops: CDR1 SQVTM, CDR2 ANQGSEA.